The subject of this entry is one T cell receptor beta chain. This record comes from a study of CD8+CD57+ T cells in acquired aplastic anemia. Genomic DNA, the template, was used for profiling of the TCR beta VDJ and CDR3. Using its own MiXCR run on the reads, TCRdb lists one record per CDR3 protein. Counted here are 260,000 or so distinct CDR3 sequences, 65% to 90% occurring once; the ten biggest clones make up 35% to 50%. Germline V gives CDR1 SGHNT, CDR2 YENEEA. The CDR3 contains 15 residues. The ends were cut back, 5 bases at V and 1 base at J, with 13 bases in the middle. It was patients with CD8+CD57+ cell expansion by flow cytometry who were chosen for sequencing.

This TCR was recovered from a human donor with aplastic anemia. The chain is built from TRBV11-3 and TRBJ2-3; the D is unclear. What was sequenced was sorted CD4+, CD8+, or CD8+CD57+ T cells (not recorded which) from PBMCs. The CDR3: CASSVGLQCTDTQYF. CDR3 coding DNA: TGTGCCAGCAGCGTAGGTCTACAGTGCACAGATACGCAGTATTTT.